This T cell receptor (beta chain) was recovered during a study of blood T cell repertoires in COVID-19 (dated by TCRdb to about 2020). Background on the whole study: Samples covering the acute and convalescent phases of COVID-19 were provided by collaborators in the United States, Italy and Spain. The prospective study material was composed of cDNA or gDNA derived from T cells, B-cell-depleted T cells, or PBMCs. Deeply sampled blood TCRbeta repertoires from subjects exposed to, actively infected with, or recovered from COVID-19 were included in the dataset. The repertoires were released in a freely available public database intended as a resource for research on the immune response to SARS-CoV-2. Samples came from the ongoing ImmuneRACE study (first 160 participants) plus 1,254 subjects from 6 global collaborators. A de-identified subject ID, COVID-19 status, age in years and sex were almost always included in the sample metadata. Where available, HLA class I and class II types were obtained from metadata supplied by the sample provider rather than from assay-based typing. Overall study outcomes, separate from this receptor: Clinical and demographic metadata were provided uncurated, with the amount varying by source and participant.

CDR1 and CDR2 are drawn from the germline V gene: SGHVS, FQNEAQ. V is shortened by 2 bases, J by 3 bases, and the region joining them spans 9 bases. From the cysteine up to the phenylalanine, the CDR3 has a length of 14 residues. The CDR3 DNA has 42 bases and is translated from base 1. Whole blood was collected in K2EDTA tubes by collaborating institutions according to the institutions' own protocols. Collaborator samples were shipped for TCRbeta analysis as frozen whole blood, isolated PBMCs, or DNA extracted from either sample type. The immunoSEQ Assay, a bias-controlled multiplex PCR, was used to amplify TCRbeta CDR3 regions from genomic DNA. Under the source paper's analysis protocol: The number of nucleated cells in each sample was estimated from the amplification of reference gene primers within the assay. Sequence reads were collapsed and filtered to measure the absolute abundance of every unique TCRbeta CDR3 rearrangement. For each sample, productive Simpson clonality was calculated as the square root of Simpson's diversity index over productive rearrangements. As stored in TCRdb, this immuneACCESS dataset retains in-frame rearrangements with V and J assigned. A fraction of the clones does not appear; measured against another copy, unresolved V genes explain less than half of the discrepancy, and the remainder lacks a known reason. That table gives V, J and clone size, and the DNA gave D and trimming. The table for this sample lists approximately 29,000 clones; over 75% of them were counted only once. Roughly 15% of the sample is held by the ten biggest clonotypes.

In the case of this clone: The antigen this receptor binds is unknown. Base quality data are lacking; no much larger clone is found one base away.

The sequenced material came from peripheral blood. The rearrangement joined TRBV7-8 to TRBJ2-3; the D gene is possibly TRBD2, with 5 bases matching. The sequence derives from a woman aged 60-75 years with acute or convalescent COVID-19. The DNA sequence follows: TGTGCCAGCAGCTTACTACTAGGTACAGATACGCAGTATTTT. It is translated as CASSLLLGTDTQYF.